The 3 T cell receptor beta chains below come from one sample, sequenced in a study of CD8 T cells in Susac syndrome. RNA amounts of about 0.5 to 1 ug underwent reverse transcription with random hexamers. Using its own MiXCR run on the immunoSEQ multiplex PCR reads, TCRdb lists one record per CDR3 protein. The sample lists 150,000 to 200,000 distinct CDR3 sequences, around 94% occurring once. Sequencing was done on a sample of CD4+ T cells from PBMCs. All receptors derive from a human donor in good health.

The rearrangement uses TRBV3-1 and TRBJ2-1; 8 nucleotides agree with TRBD1. From germline, CDR1 is LGHDT and CDR2 YNNKEL (reference sequence). Trimming removed 1 base from V and 5 bases from J; junction bases left unmatched: 4. CDR3 length equals 15 residues. The CDR3 nucleotides are TGTGCCAGCAGCCAAGTGTACAGGGGGAACAATGAGCAGTTCTTC. Amino acid sequence: CASSQVYRGNNEQFF.

This clonotype was seen once. This chain connects TRBV13 to TRBJ2-5, with 8 bases fitting TRBD1. Germline V gene lookup returns CDR1 PRHDT and CDR2 FYEKMQ (reference sequence). V trimming: 7 bases; J trimming: 4 bases; junction bases outside the gene matches: 8. The CDR3 has 14 residues. The CDR3 sequence is CASNLARGRETQYF. CDR3 sequence (DNA): TGTGCCAGCAACCTCGCCAGGGGGCGAGAGACCCAGTACTTC.

The chain couples TRBV7-2 to TRBJ2-7; 8 bases agree with TRBD1. Germline CDR1 reads SGHTA; CDR2 reads FQGNSA. The V and J ends lost 5 bases and 3 bases, in that order; junction bases with no gene match: 6. The CDR3 runs 14 residues. The CDR3 region is CASSVGQAGYEQYF. CDR3 coding DNA: TGTGCCAGCAGCGTGGGACAGGCGGGCTACGAGCAGTACTTC.